The rows below give T cell receptor beta chains drawn from one sample of a study of T cell changes during pregnancy in multiple sclerosis. TCRdb's table, derived via immunoSEQ multiplex PCR, lists solely in-frame clones and lacks some. The sample carries tens of thousands of clones, 90% recorded once. Sequences were derived from CD8+ T cells from peripheral blood mononuclear cells, sampled before pregnancy. These TCRs come from a female donor with multiple sclerosis, enrolled in a pregnancy study. Each CDR3 is given with its conserved first and last residue. D genes are given only for firm matches. Rows give clone size only sometimes, using once, few, many, or a class for an expanded clone.

>TRBD2|TRBJ2-5|TRBV6-4|.
CASSPGTSGGQETQYF
TGTGCCAGCAGTCCCGGGACTAGCGGGGGTCAAGAGACCCAGTACTTC
>.|TRBJ1-2|TRBV27|once
CASSWGPAAYGYTF
TGTGCCAGCAGTTGGGGCCCCGCGGCCTATGGCTACACCTTC
>TRBD1|TRBJ1-1|TRBV5-4|.
CASSPAGTGGWNTEAFF
TGTGCCAGCAGCCCAGCCGGGACAGGGGGTTGGAACACTGAAGCTTTCTTT
>TRBD2|TRBJ2-2|TRBV9|.
CASSVRASGGFTRDTGELFF
TGTGCCAGCAGCGTTCGAGCTAGCGGGGGATTTACTCGGGACACCGGGGAGCTGTTTTTT
>TRBD2|TRBJ2-1|TRBV4-1|.
CASSQPGLAGGRYNEQFF
TGCGCCAGCAGCCAACCCGGACTAGCGGGGGGGCGGTACAATGAGCAGTTCTTC
>.|TRBJ2-1|TRBV9|.
CASSVGGSGSYNEQFF
TGTGCCAGCAGCGTAGGCGGGTCCGGCTCCTACAATGAGCAGTTCTTC
>.|TRBJ2-5|TRBV13|.
CASGPSGNQETQYF
TGTGCCAGCGGACCGAGCGGCAACCAAGAGACCCAGTACTTC
>TRBD1|TRBJ2-7|TRBV7-3|.
CASSPGTGGYEQYF
TGTGCCAGCAGCCCCGGGACAGGCGGGTACGAGCAGTACTTC
>TRBD1|TRBJ2-7|TRBV4-1|.
CASSYSGGEDEQYF
TGCGCCAGCAGCTACTCAGGGGGCGAAGACGAGCAGTACTTC
>.|TRBJ2-7|TRBV4-2|.
CASSQGGGEQYF
TGTGCCAGCAGCCAAGGGGGCGGCGAGCAGTACTTC
>.|TRBJ1-5|TRBV27|.
CASSLGGRNQPQHF
TGTGCCAGCAGTTTAGGGGGGAGGAATCAGCCCCAGCATTTT
>TRBD1|TRBJ1-5|TRBV9|.
CASSRGQGDQPQHF
TGTGCCAGCAGTCGGGGACAGGGCGATCAGCCCCAGCATTTT
>.|TRBJ1-6|TRBV27|.
CASSLSTGVGSPLHF
TGTGCCAGCAGTTTATCGACGGGGGTTGGTTCACCCCTCCACTTT
>.|TRBJ1-2|TRBV7-9|.
CASSSSHPPENGYTF
TGTGCCAGCAGCTCCTCGCACCCCCCGGAGAATGGCTACACCTTC
>TRBD1|TRBJ2-5|TRBV30|.
CASDRGFETQYF
TGTGCCTCAGACAGGGGGTTTGAGACCCAGTACTTC
>TRBD2|TRBJ2-1|TRBV4-1|.
CASSQDHPWTSGTYNEQFF
TGCGCCAGCAGCCAAGACCACCCTTGGACTAGCGGGACCTACAATGAGCAGTTCTTC
>.|TRBJ1-2|TRBV30|.
CASPTTGTYPGGYTF
TGTGCCTCCCCCACCACCGGGACTTACCCAGGCGGCTACACCTTC
>TRBD2|TRBJ2-5|TRBV9|.
CASSAGTSGAGGETQYF
TGTGCCAGCAGCGCGGGGACTAGCGGGGCCGGAGGGGAGACCCAGTACTTC
>.|TRBJ2-7|TRBV2|.
CASTTGTNYEQYF
TGTGCCAGCACAACCGGGACAAACTACGAGCAGTACTTC
>TRBD2|TRBJ2-7|TRBV30|.
CAWSSGGEQYF
TGTGCCTGGAGTTCGGGGGGAGAGCAGTACTTC
>.|TRBJ1-3|TRBV5-4|.
CASSSEYSGNTIYF
TGTGCCAGCAGCTCTGAGTACTCTGGAAACACCATATATTTT
>.|TRBJ1-4|TRBV4-3|.
CASSQEQLVNEKLFF
TGCGCCAGCAGCCAAGAACAGTTGGTAAATGAAAAACTGTTTTTT
>.|TRBJ1-1|TRBV4-3|.
CASSQDRRSNTEAFF
TGCGCCAGCAGCCAAGATAGAAGATCGAACACTGAAGCTTTCTTT
>TRBD1|TRBJ1-2|TRBV27|few
CASRTGGLSGYTF
TGTGCCAGCCGGACAGGGGGCTTGAGTGGCTACACCTTC
>TRBD1|TRBJ2-3|TRBV11-2|once
CASSRGRGTDTQYF
TGTGCCAGCAGCCGAGGCAGGGGGACAGATACGCAGTATTTT
>.|TRBJ1-2|TRBV4-1|few
CASSQARGGYGYTF
TGCGCCAGCAGCCAAGCCAGGGGTGGGTATGGCTACACCTTC
>.|TRBJ2-7|TRBV5-6|.
CASSTWVPDFYEQYF
TGTGCCAGCAGCACCTGGGTGCCGGACTTCTACGAGCAGTACTTC
>TRBD2|TRBJ2-3|TRBV9|.
CASSVSGGTDTQYF
TGTGCCAGCAGCGTCAGCGGGGGGACGGATACGCAGTATTTT
>.|TRBJ2-2|TRBV7-8|.
CASSSQDYGGELFF
TGTGCCAGCAGCTCCCAGGACTATGGCGGGGAGCTGTTTTTT
>TRBD2|TRBJ2-5|TRBV5-1|.
CASRERGGSETQYF
TGCGCCAGCAGGGAGCGGGGGGGTTCGGAGACCCAGTACTTC
>TRBD1|TRBJ1-2|TRBV30|.
CAWLGQGENSF
TGTGCCTGGTTGGGACAGGGCGAGAATTCCTTC
>TRBD2|TRBJ2-3|TRBV5-6|.
CASSTERWRGTWADTQYF
TGTGCCAGCAGTACAGAACGGTGGCGGGGGACCTGGGCAGATACGCAGTATTTT
>TRBD2|TRBJ2-5|TRBV6-1|.
CASSVLLFDSGNQETQYF
TGTGCCAGCAGTGTCCTTCTGTTCGATAGCGGGAACCAAGAGACCCAGTACTTC
>TRBD2|TRBJ2-5|TRBV27|.
CASSLWGGQETQYF
TGTGCCAGCAGTTTATGGGGGGGCCAAGAGACCCAGTACTTC
>TRBD1|TRBJ1-1|TRBV29-1|once
CSVTGQGGHNTEAFF
TGCAGCGTCACCGGACAGGGGGGCCACAACACTGAAGCTTTCTTT
>.|TRBJ1-4|TRBV6-4|medium-sized
CASSKGETEKLFF
TGTGCCAGCAGTAAGGGGGAAACTGAAAAACTGTTTTTT
>.|TRBJ1-1|TRBV5-8|.
CASSLDRGLWTEAFF
TGTGCCAGCAGCTTGGATCGGGGTCTTTGGACTGAAGCTTTCTTT
>TRBD2|TRBJ2-3|TRBV5-1|.
CASSPYGGAPTDTQYF
TGCGCCAGCAGTCCCTACGGGGGGGCGCCCACAGATACGCAGTATTTT
>.|TRBJ2-3|TRBV4-3|.
CASSQGPGTDTQYF
TGCGCCAGCAGCCAAGGCCCCGGGACAGATACGCAGTATTTT
>.|TRBJ1-2|TRBV21-1|.
CASSKEGGTGENYGYTF
TGTGCCAGCAGCAAAGAAGGGGGGACAGGGGAGAACTATGGCTACACCTTC
>.|TRBJ2-3|TRBV9|.
CASSGAGAGGDTQYF
TGTGCCAGCAGCGGAGCGGGCGCAGGGGGGGATACGCAGTATTTT
>TRBD2|TRBJ2-3|TRBV9|.
CASSGLASGGQYTDTQYF
TGTGCCAGCAGCGGTCTGGCTAGCGGGGGGCAGTACACAGATACGCAGTATTTT
>.|TRBJ1-1|TRBV7-6|.
CASSLTGNTEAFF
TGTGCCAGCAGCTTGACAGGGAACACTGAAGCTTTCTTT
>TRBD1|TRBJ1-4|TRBV28|.
CASNPGTGGIANEKLFF
TGTGCCAGCAACCCCGGGACAGGGGGCATCGCTAATGAAAAACTGTTTTTT
>TRBD1|TRBJ2-5|TRBV9|once
CASSVAGQGGETQYF
TGTGCCAGCAGCGTAGCTGGACAGGGAGGAGAGACCCAGTACTTC
>.|TRBJ2-2|TRBV5-4|.
CASSLAEQVNTGELFF
TGTGCCAGCAGCTTGGCCGAACAGGTGAACACCGGGGAGCTGTTTTTT